This T cell receptor (beta chain) was identified during a study of blood T cells in healthy people across ages. Findings and caveats of the study: Across the age range, TCR beta diversity per million T cells fell in a roughly linear way.

Together with a sample-barcoded 5' primer, a J-beta primer mix was included in a second PCR lasting about 6 to 12 cycles. A template-switch adaptor containing 12 random nucleotides labeled each cDNA molecule. MiXCR was run by TCRdb on the 5' RACE reads, yielding one entry per CDR3 protein. Of roughly 1.5 million distinct CDR3 sequences listed, about 45% are singletons. Looked up from germline, CDR1 is DFQATT and CDR2 is SNEGSKA (reference sequence). Trimming at V came to 6 bases and at J to 4 bases, leaving 9 bases not matched to a gene. The CDR3 runs 16 residues. For this clonotype: The antigen remains undetermined.

The TCR originated in a woman under 30 in good health. The chain carries TRBV20-1 and TRBJ2-3; TRBD2 matches at 14 bases. Sequencing was carried out using blood. In DNA, the CDR3 is TGCAGTGCAACCGGACTAGCGGGAGGAAGTTCAGATACGCAGTATTTT. It is translated as CSATGLAGGSSDTQYF.